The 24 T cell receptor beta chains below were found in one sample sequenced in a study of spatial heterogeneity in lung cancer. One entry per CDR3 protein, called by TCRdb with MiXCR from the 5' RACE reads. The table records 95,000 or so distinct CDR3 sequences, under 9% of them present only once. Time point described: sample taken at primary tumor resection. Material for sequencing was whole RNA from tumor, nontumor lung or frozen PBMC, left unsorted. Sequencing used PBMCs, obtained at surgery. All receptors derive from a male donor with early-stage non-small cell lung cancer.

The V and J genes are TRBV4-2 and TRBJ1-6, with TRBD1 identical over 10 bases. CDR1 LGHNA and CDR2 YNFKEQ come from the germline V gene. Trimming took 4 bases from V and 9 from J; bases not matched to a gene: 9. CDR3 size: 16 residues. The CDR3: CASSRSRDRGGSPLHF. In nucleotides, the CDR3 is TGTGCCAGCAGCCGCTCCAGGGACAGGGGTGGTTCACCCCTCCACTTT.

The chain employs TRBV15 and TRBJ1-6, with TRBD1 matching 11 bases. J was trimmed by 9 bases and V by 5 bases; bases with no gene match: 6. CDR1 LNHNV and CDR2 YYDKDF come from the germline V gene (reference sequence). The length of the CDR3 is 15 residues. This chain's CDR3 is CATSRTGTGGSPLHF. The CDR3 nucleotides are TGTGCCACCAGCCGGACCGGGACAGGGGGTTCACCCCTCCACTTT.

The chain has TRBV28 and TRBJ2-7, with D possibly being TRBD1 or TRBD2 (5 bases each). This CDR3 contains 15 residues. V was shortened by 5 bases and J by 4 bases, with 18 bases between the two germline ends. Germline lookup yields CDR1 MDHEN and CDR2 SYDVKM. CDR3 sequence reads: CASSRSGGAAYEQYF. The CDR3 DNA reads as TGTGCCAGCAGTCGGAGTGGGGGAGCGGCGTACGAGCAGTACTTC.

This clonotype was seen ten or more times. The CDR3 DNA sequence: TGTGCCAGCAGCTTATCGGCGGGGGCCGGGGAGCTGTTTTTT. Translated: CASSLSAGAGELFF. The chain recombines TRBV7-8 with TRBJ2-2, with 7 positions matching TRBD2. There are 14 residues in the CDR3. Germline-derived CDR1 and CDR2 are SGHVS and FQNEAQ. J gave up 6 bases and V 2 bases, and 3 bases lay outside the gene matches.

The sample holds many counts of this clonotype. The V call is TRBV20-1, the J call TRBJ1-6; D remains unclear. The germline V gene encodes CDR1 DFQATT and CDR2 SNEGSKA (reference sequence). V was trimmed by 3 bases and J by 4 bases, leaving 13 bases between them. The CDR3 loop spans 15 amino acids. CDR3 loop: CSASRQVDYNSPLHF. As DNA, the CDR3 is TGCAGTGCTAGTAGGCAGGTCGATTATAATTCACCCCTCCACTTT.

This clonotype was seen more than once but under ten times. The CDR3 sequence: CSASASGTIYEQYF. For the CDR3, the DNA is TGCAGTGCTAGTGCTAGCGGGACGATTTACGAGCAGTACTTC. V is TRBV20-1 and J is TRBJ2-7; TRBD2 aligns across 9 bases. CDR1 and CDR2 from the germline V gene are DFQATT and SNEGSKA (reference sequence). The CDR3 loop spans 14 amino acids. Trimming at V came to 3 bases and at J to 4 bases, leaving 7 bases not matched to a gene.

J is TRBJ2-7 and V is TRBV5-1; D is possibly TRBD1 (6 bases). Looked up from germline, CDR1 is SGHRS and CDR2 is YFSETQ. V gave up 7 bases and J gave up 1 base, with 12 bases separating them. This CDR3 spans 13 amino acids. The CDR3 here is CASSHRESYEQYF. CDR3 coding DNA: TGCGCCAGCTCCCACAGGGAGTCCTACGAGCAGTACTTC. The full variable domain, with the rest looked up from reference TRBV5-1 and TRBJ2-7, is KAGVTQTPRYLIKTRGQQVTLSCSPISGHRSVSWYQQTPGQGLQFLFEYFSETQRNKGNFPGRFSGRQFSNSRSEMNVSTLELGDSALYLCASSHRESYEQYFGPGTRLTVT.

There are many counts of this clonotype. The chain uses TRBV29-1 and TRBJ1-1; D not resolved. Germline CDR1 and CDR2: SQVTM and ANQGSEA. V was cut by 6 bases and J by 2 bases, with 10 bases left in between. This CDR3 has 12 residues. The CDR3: CSVHRGNTEAFF. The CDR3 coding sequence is TGCAGCGTGCATCGGGGAAACACTGAAGCTTTCTTT.

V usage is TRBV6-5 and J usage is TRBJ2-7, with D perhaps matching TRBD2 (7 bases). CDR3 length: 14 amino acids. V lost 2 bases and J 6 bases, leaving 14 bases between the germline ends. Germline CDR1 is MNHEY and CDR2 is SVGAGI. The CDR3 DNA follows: TGTGCCAGCAGTTACCGGGGGGCAGGCGGCGAGCAGTACTTC. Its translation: CASSYRGAGGEQYF.

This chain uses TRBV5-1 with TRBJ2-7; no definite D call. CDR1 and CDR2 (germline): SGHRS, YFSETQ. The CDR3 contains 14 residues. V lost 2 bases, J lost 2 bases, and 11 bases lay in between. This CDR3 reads CASSFEGPPYEQYF. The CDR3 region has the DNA TGCGCCAGCAGCTTTGAAGGACCACCCTACGAGCAGTACTTC.

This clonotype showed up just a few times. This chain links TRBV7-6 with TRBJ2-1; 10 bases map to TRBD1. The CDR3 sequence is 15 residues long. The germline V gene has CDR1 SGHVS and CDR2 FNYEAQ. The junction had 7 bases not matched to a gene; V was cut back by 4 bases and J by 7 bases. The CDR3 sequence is CASSSTGGAWNEQFF. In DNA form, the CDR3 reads TGTGCCAGCAGCTCGACAGGGGGCGCGTGGAATGAGCAGTTCTTC.

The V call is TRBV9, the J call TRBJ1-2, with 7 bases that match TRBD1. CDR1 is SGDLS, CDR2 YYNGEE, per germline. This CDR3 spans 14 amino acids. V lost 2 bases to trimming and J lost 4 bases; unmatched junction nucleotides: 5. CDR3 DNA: TGTGCCAGCAGCGTGGCGGACAGGTCCTATGGCTACACCTTC. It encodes CASSVADRSYGYTF. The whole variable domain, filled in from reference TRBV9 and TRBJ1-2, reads DSGVTQTPKHLITATGQRVTLRCSPRSGDLSVYWYQQSLDQGLQFLIQYYNGEERAKGNILERFSAQQFPDLHSELNLSSLELGDSALYFCASSVADRSYGYTFGSGTRLTVV.

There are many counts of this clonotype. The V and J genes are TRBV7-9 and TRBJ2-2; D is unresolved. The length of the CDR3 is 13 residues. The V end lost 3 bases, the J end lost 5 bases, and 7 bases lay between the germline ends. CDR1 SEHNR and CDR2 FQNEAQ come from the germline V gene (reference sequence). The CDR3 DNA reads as TGTGCCAGCAGCTTTGGCGTTACCGGGGAGCTGTTTTTT. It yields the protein CASSFGVTGELFF.

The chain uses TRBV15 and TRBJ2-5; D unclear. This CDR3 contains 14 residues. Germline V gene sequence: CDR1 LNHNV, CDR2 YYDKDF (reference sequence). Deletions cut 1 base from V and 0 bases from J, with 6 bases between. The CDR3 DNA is TGTGCCACCAGCAGAGCACAGAACCAAGAGACCCAGTACTTC. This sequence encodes CATSRAQNQETQYF. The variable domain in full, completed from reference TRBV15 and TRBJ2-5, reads DAMVIQNPRYQVTQFGKPVTLSCSQTLNHNVMYWYQQKSSQAPKLLFHYYDKDFNNEADTPDNFQSRRPNTSFCFLDIRSPGLGDTAMYLCATSRAQNQETQYFGPGTRLLVL.

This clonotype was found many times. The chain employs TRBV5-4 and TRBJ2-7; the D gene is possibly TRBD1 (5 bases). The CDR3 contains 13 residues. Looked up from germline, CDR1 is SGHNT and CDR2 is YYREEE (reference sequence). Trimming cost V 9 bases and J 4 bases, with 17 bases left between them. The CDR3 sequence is CATSQGIFYEQYF. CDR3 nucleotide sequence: TGTGCCACCTCCCAGGGAATTTTTTACGAGCAGTACTTC.

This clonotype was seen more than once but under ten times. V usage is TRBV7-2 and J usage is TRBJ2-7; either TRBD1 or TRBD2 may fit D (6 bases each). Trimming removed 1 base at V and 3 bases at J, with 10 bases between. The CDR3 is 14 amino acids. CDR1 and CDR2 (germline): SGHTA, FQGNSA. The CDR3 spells CASSLGGDNYEQYF. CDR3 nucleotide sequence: TGTGCCAGCAGCTTAGGGGGGGACAACTACGAGCAGTACTTC.

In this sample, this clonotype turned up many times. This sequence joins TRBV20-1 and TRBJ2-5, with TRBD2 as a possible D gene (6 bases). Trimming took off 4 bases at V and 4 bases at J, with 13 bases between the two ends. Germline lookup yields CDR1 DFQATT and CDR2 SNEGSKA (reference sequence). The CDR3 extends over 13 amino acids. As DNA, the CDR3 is TGCAGTGCTACGGGACTCCGAGGAGAGACCCAGTACTTC. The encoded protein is CSATGLRGETQYF.

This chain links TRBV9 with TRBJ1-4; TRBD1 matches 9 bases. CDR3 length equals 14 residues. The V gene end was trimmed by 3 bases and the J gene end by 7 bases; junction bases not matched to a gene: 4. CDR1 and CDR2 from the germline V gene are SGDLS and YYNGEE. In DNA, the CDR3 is TGTGCCAGCAGCGCGACAGGGGGGCGTGAAAAACTGTTTTTT. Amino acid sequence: CASSATGGREKLFF.

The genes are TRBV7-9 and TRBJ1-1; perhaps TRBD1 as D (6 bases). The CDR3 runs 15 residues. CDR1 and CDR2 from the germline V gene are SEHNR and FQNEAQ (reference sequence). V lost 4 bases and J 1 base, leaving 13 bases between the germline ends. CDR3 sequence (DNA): TGTGCCAGCAGCTCTAGCCTACAGGGGAACACTGAAGCTTTCTTT. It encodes CASSSSLQGNTEAFF.

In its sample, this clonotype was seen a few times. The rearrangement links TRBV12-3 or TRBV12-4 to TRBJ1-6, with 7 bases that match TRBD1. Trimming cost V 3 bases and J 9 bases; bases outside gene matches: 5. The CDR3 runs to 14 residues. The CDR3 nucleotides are TGTGCCAGCAGTTTTTCAGGGGGGACTTCACCCCTCCACTTT. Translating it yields CASSFSGGTSPLHF.

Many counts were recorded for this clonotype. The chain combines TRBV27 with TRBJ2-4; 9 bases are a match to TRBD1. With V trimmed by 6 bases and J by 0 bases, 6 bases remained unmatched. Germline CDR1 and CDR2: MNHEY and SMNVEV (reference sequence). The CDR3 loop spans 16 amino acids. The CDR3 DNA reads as TGTGCCAGCAGCCGGGACAGGGTACTAGCCAAAAACATTCAGTACTTC. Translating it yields CASSRDRVLAKNIQYF.

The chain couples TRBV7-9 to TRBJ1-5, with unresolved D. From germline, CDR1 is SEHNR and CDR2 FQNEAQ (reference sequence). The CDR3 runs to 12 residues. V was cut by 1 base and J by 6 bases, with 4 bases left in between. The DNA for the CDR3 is TGTGCCAGCAGCTTAGGGAGTCAGCCCCAGCATTTT. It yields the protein CASSLGSQPQHF.

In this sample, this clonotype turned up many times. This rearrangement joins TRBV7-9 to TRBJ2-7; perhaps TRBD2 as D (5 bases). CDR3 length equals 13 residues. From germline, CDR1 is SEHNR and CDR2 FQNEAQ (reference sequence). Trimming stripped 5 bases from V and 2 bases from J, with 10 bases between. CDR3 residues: CASSPSGTYEQYF. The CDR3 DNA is TGTGCCAGCAGCCCCAGCGGAACCTACGAGCAGTACTTC. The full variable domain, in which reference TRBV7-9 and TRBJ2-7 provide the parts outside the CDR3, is DTGVSQNPRHKITKRGQNVTFRCDPISEHNRLYWYRQTLGQGPEFLTYFQNEAQLEKSRLLSDRFSAERPKGSFSTLEIQRTEQGDSAMYLCASSPSGTYEQYFGPGTRLTVT.

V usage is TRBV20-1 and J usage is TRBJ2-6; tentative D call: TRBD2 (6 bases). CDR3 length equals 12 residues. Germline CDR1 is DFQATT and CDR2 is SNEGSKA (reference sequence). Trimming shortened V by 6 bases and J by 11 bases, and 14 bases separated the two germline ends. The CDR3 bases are TGCAGTGCACTCGGGAGCTTGGACGTCCTGACTTTC. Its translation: CSALGSLDVLTF.